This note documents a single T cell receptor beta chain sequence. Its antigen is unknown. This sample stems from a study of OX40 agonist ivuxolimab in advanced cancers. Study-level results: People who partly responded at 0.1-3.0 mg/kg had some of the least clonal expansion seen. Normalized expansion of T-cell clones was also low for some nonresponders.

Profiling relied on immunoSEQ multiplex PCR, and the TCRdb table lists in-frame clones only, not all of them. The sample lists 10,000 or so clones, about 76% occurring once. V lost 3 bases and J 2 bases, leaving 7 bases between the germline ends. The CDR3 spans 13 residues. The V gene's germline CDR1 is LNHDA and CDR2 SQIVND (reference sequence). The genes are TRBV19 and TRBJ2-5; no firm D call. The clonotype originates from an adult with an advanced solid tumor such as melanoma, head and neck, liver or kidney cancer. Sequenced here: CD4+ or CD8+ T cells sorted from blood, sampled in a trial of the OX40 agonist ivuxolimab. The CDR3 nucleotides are TGTGCCAGTAGTATCGACTTTCAAGAGACCCAGTACTTC. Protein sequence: CASSIDFQETQYF.